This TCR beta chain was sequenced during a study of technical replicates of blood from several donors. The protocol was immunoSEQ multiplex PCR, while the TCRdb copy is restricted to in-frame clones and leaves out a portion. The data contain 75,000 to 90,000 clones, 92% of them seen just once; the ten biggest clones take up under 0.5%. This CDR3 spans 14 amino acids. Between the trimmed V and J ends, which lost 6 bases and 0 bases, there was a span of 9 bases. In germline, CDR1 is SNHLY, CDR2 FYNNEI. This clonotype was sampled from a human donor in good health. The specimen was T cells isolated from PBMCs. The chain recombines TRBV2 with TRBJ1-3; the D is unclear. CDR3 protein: CASRTSASGNTIYF. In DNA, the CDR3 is TGTGCCAGCAGGACAAGTGCCTCTGGAAACACCATATATTTT. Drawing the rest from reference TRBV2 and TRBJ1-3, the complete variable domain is EPEVTQTPSHQVTQMGQEVILRCVPISNHLYFYWYRQILGQKVEFLVSFYNNEISEKSEIFDDQFSVERPDGSNFTLKIRSTKLEDSAMYFCASRTSASGNTIYFGEGSWLTVV.